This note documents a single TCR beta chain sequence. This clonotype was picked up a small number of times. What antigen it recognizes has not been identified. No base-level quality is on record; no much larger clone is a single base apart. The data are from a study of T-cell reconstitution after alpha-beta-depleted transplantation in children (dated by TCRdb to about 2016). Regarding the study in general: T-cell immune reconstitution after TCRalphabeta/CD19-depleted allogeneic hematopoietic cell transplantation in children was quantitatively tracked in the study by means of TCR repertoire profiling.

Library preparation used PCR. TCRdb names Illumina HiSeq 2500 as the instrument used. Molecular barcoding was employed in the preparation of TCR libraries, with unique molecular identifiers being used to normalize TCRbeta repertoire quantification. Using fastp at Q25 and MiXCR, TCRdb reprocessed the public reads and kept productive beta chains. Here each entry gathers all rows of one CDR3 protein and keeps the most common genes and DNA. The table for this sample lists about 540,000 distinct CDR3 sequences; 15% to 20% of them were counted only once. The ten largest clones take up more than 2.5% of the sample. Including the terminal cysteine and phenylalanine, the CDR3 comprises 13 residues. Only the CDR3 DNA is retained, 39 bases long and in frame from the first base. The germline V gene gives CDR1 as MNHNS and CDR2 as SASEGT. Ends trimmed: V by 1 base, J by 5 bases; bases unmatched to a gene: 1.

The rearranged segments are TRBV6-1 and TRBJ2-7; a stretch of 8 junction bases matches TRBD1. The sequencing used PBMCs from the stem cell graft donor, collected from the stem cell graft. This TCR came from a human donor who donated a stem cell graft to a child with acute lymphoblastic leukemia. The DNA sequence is TGTGCCAGCAGTGAAGTACAGGGGGACGAGCAGTACTTC. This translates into CASSEVQGDEQYF.